In this sample, the clone carrying this T cell receptor beta chain turned up a few times. The CDR3 is 15 amino acids. The germline V gene has CDR1 PRHDT and CDR2 FYEKMQ (reference sequence). V dropped 3 bases and J dropped 0 bases, with 9 bases sitting between them. The sample belongs to a study of regulatory T cells in long-lasting Graves disease. For the study at large: Graves' patients, diagnosed recently, had received antithyroid drugs under 3 months.

Assembly of TCR beta libraries relied on iRepertoire HTBI primers together with Arm-PCR of CDR3 regions. A single record per CDR3 protein comes from TCRdb applying MiXCR to the multiplex PCR reads. The data show 510,000 or so distinct CDR3 sequences, more than 10% seen once. Time point reported: newly diagnosed GD, antithyroid drugs for less than 3 months. There was RNA extracted from PBMCs, and the TCR library was made from it. Per American Thyroid Association guidelines, Graves' disease was diagnosed. In addition, the sample was reused for a study of T cells in Graves' hyperthyroidism and ophthalmopathy.

The sequenced sample was peripheral blood mononuclear cells (PBMCs), obtained at new diagnosis, from a patient treated with antithyroid drugs. This chain connects TRBV13 to TRBJ2-1, with D unclear. The origin of this receptor is a woman under 40 with Graves disease. The CDR3 here is CASSFGASSYNEQFF. The CDR3 region has the DNA TGTGCCAGCAGCTTCGGAGCCAGCTCCTACAATGAGCAGTTCTTC.